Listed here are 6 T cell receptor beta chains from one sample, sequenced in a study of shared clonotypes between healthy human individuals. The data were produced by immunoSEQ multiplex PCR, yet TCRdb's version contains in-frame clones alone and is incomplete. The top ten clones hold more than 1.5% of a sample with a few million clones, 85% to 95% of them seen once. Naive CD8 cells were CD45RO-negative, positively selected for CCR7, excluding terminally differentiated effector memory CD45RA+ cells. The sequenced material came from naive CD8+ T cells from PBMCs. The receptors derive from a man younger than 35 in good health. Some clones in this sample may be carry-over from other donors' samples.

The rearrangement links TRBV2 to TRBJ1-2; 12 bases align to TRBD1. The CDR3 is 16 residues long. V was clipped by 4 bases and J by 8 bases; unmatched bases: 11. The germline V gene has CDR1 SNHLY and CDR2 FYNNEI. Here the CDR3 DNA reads TGTGCCAGCAGTGCGGGACAGGGGGCCGCCAGGGGAGGCTACACCTTC. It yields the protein CASSAGQGAARGGYTF. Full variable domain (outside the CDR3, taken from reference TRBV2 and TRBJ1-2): EPEVTQTPSHQVTQMGQEVILRCVPISNHLYFYWYRQILGQKVEFLVSFYNNEISEKSEIFDDQFSVERPDGSNFTLKIRSTKLEDSAMYFCASSAGQGAARGGYTFGSGTRLTVV.

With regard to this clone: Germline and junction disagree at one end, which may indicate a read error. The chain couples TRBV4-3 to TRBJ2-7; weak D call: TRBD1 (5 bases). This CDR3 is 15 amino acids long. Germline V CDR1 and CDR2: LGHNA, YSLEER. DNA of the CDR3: TGCGCCAGCAGGCAAGTCTTGGACATCTCCTACGAGCAGTACTTC. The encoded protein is CASRQVLDISYEQYF.

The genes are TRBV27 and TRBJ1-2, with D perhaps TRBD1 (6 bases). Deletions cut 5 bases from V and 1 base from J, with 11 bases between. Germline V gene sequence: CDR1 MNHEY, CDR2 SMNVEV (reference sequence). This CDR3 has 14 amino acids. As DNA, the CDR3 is TGTGCCAGCAGTGCACAGGGTTTTAACTATGGCTACACCTTC. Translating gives CASSAQGFNYGYTF.

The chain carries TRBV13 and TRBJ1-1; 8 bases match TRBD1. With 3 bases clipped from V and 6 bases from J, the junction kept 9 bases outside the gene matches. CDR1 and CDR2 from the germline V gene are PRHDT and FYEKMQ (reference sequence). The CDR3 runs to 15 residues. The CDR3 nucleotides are TGTGCCAGCAGCTTCCCGGACAGGGAGATTCCTGAAGCTTTCTTT. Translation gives CASSFPDREIPEAFF.

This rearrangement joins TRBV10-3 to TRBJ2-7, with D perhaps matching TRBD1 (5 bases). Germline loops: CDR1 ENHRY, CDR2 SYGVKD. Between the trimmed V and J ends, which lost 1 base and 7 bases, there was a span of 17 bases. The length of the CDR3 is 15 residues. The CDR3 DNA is TGTGCCATCAGTGAGTTACGGGCAGGGTTGGATGAGCAGTACTTC. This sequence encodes CAISELRAGLDEQYF.

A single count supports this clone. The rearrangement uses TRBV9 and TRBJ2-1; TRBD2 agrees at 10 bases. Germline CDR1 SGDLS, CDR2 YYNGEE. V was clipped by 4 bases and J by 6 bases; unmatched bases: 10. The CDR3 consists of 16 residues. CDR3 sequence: CASSSRATSGINEQFF. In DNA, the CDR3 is TGTGCCAGCAGCTCTCGGGCCACTAGCGGGATCAATGAGCAGTTCTTC.